This T cell receptor beta chain was captured in a study of T cell responses to AZD1222 COVID-19 vaccine. The method was immunoSEQ multiplex PCR; TCRdb's version includes in-frame clones alone and lacks a portion of them. The sample lists approximately 140,000 clones, around 90% occurring once. Trimming took off 3 bases at V and 2 bases at J, with 5 bases between the two ends. Germline CDR1 is SNHLY and CDR2 is FYNNEI. CDR3 length equals 14 residues. The rearrangement uses TRBV2 and TRBJ2-6; D could derive from TRBD1 or TRBD2 (5 bases each). The sample consisted of peripheral blood, taken 28 days after the second dose of the MenACWY control vaccine. The TCR comes from an adult who received the MenACWY meningococcal vaccine as a control. This CDR3 is CASSEGAGANVLTF. DNA of the CDR3: TGTGCCAGCAGTGAGGGGGCTGGGGCCAACGTCCTGACTTTC.